The 24 T cell receptor beta chains given below trace back to one sample, sequenced in a study of T-cell memory formation after mild COVID-19. One entry per CDR3 protein results from TCRdb running MiXCR on the 5' RACE reads. The table lists 250,000 to 350,000 distinct CDR3 sequences, under 20% of them singletons. The sequenced material came from PBMCs or a T cell subset sorted from them (not recorded which). These receptors were taken from a man aged 18 to 30 who had mild COVID-19 (a few samples of this study predate the infection). Cell type and time point are not known.

This sequence joins TRBV5-1 and TRBJ1-2; TRBD1 matches at 9 bases. Trimming took 5 bases from V and 7 from J; bases not matched to a gene: 6. This CDR3 has 13 residues. Germline V gene sequence: CDR1 SGHRS, CDR2 YFSETQ. The CDR3, as DNA: TGCGCCAGCAGAGGGACAGGGCATATTGGCTACACCTTC. Its protein product is CASRGTGHIGYTF.

J is TRBJ2-5 and V is TRBV15; D possibly matches TRBD1 or TRBD2 (5 bases each). Germline V gene lookup returns CDR1 LNHNV and CDR2 YYDKDF (reference sequence). The CDR3 runs to 15 residues. Deletions cut 8 bases from V and 1 base from J, with 17 bases between. The DNA for the CDR3 is TGTGCCACCGGGGCTGGGGGTGGGGGCCAAGAGACCCAGTACTTC. Translating gives CATGAGGGGQETQYF.

The chain joins TRBV6-5 to TRBJ2-7; the match to TRBD1 covers 7 bases. CDR3 length equals 17 residues. Germline V gene lookup returns CDR1 MNHEY and CDR2 SVGAGI. Trimming cost V 2 bases and J 2 bases; bases outside gene matches: 12. CDR3 nucleotides: TGTGCCAGCAGTTACAGAAACGACAGGGCGTACCCCTACGAGCAGTACTTC. Amino acid sequence: CASSYRNDRAYPYEQYF.

This clonotype was seen ten or more times. The chain couples TRBV7-2 to TRBJ1-6; 7 bases map to TRBD1. Germline CDR1 SGHTA, CDR2 FQGNSA. This CDR3 contains 16 residues. The V segment lost 3 bases and the J segment 7 bases; nucleotides outside the gene matches: 9. CDR3 protein: CASSFPGRGFNSPLHF. In DNA, the CDR3 is TGTGCCAGCAGCTTTCCCGGCAGGGGGTTCAATTCACCCCTCCACTTT.

This clonotype has a handful of counts. This sequence joins TRBV7-8 and TRBJ2-5; 7 nucleotides line up with TRBD2. CDR3 length: 13 amino acids. The V gene end was trimmed by 4 bases and the J gene end by 5 bases; junction bases not matched to a gene: 4. CDR1 and CDR2 (germline): SGHVS, FQNEAQ. CDR3 protein: CASSSWEGETQYF. CDR3 nucleotides: TGTGCCAGCAGCTCCTGGGAGGGGGAGACCCAGTACTTC.

This chain connects TRBV19 to TRBJ2-1; the match to TRBD2 covers 12 bases. The CDR3 is 15 amino acids. The germline V gene has CDR1 LNHDA and CDR2 SQIVND (reference sequence). J gave up 6 bases and V 8 bases, and 8 bases lay outside the gene matches. The CDR3 DNA follows: TGTGCCAGTCGGCTAGCGGGGGGGCATGGCAATGAGCAGTTCTTC. It codes for CASRLAGGHGNEQFF.

In this sample, this clonotype turned up a few times. This chain uses TRBV12-3 or TRBV12-4 with TRBJ2-7; 7 bases line up with TRBD1. The CDR3 is 16 residues long. J gave up 0 bases and V 1 base, and 6 bases lay outside the gene matches. CDR3 region: CASSLGTGRGSYEQYF. Written as DNA, the CDR3 is TGTGCCAGCAGTTTAGGGACAGGACGGGGCTCCTACGAGCAGTACTTC.

The chain is built from TRBV6-2 or TRBV6-3 and TRBJ2-4; 7 bases align to TRBD2. V shed 5 bases and J 10 bases; nucleotides not matched to a gene: 14. CDR1 and CDR2 from the germline V gene are MNHEY and SVGEGT. This CDR3 comprises 15 residues. Written as DNA, the CDR3 is TGTGCCAGCAGTCATGGACTAGTCGGCGCCACGATTCAGTACTTC. Protein product: CASSHGLVGATIQYF.

V is TRBV11-3 and J is TRBJ2-2; 10 bases align to TRBD1. There are 15 residues in the CDR3. Germline loops: CDR1 SGHNT, CDR2 YENEEA. V gave up 5 bases and J gave up 3 bases; unmatched junction bases: 3. CDR3 coding DNA: TGTGCCAGCAGCCCTGGGACAGGGGACACCGGGGAGCTGTTTTTT. Its translation is CASSPGTGDTGELFF.

This clonotype showed up just a few times. This sequence joins TRBV27 and TRBJ2-1; 8 positions agree with TRBD2. The CDR3 consists of 14 residues. Germline V gene lookup returns CDR1 MNHEY and CDR2 SMNVEV (reference sequence). The junction had 8 bases not matched to a gene; V was cut back by 8 bases and J by 5 bases. The CDR3 nucleotides are TGTGCCAGCGCCCTTCGCGGGGGGCACAATGAGCAGTTCTTC. It is translated as CASALRGGHNEQFF.

This clonotype was counted only a few times. The chain has TRBV6-2 or TRBV6-3 and TRBJ1-5; possibly TRBD1 for D (5 bases). V lost 6 bases to trimming and J lost 4 bases, with 7 bases between them. From germline, CDR1 is MNHEY and CDR2 SVGEGT. This CDR3 has 12 amino acids. The CDR3 here is CASRSGNQPQHF. Here the CDR3 DNA reads TGTGCCAGCAGGTCAGGGAATCAGCCCCAGCATTTT.

The rearrangement uses TRBV6-2 or TRBV6-3 and TRBJ2-1; 11 nucleotides line up with TRBD2. The trim removed 6 bases at V and 4 bases at J, leaving 5 bases unmatched. The CDR3 extends over 15 amino acids. Germline assignment: CDR1 MNHEY and CDR2 SVGEGT. CDR3 amino acids: CASRLGTSGYNEQFF. CDR3 in DNA: TGTGCCAGCAGACTGGGGACTAGCGGTTACAATGAGCAGTTCTTC.

This clonotype showed up just a few times. The V and J genes are TRBV10-3 and TRBJ1-6; D is ambiguous. This CDR3 is built from 12 residues. Per germline, CDR1 ENHRY and CDR2 SYGVKD. Trimming stripped 8 bases from V and 8 bases from J, with 10 bases between. Written as DNA, the CDR3 is TGTGCCATCGGCGGATCGGATTCACCCCTCCACTTT. It yields the protein CAIGGSDSPLHF.

This clonotype was seen a handful of times. The V and J genes are TRBV5-1 and TRBJ1-2; 7 bases fit TRBD1. The germline gives CDR1 SGHRS, CDR2 YFSETQ. The CDR3 has 14 amino acids. V trimming: 5 bases; J trimming: 4 bases; junction bases outside the gene matches: 8. The CDR3 region is CASRFGTALYGYTF. As DNA, the CDR3 is TGCGCCAGCAGATTCGGGACAGCGCTCTATGGCTACACCTTC.

This clonotype appeared a few times. This sequence joins TRBV7-9 and TRBJ2-1, with a possible D match to TRBD1 (5 bases). V dropped 0 bases and J dropped 0 bases, with 12 bases sitting between them. CDR1 and CDR2 (germline): SEHNR, FQNEAQ (reference sequence). The CDR3 totals 17 residues. The CDR3 is CASSLAQGYSSYNEQFF. In DNA form, the CDR3 reads TGTGCCAGCAGCTTAGCCCAGGGATACAGCTCCTACAATGAGCAGTTCTTC.

The chain employs TRBV3-1 and TRBJ2-5; tentative D call: TRBD2 (5 bases). Trimming cost V 1 base and J 5 bases, with 11 bases left between them. Germline CDR1 is LGHDT and CDR2 is YNNKEL (reference sequence). CDR3 length: 14 amino acids. CDR3 DNA: TGTGCCAGCAGCCAAGCAGAGGGTGGGGAGACCCAGTACTTC. It translates to CASSQAEGGETQYF.

This chain joins TRBV6-2 or TRBV6-3 and TRBJ1-5; D perhaps matches TRBD1 (6 bases). V was cut by 4 bases and J by 5 bases, with 15 bases left in between. CDR1 is MNHEY, CDR2 SVGEGT, per germline. The CDR3 is made up of 15 amino acids. CDR3 amino acids: CASSFTGSSDQPQHF. For the CDR3, the DNA is TGTGCCAGCAGTTTTACAGGGAGTTCCGATCAGCCCCAGCATTTT.

This clonotype has ten or more counts. The chain is built from TRBV24-1 and TRBJ2-7, with D possibly called TRBD1 or TRBD2 (5 bases each). The V end lost 9 bases, the J end lost 3 bases, and 14 bases lay between the germline ends. This CDR3 contains 13 residues. CDR1 and CDR2 from the germline V gene are KGHDR and SFDVKD. CDR3 residues: CATRDRGNYEQYV. The CDR3 nucleotides are TGTGCCACCCGGGATAGGGGAAACTACGAGCAGTACGTC.

In its sample, this clonotype was seen many times. This sequence joins TRBV11-2 and TRBJ2-4; TRBD2 aligns across 15 bases. After removal of 3 bases from V and 7 bases from J, the junction contained 7 bases not matched to a gene. Germline assignment: CDR1 SGHAT and CDR2 FQNNGV. This CDR3 has 17 amino acids. The CDR3 coding sequence is TGTGCCAGCAGCTTCTACGGACTAGCGGGGGGGCTGAACATTCAGTACTTC. Its translation: CASSFYGLAGGLNIQYF.

This clonotype has more than one count but fewer than ten. CDR3 amino acids: CASSLVGFSGELFF. The CDR3 DNA reads as TGTGCCAGCAGCTTAGTTGGTTTTTCCGGGGAGCTGTTTTTT. The genes are TRBV11-1 and TRBJ2-2; no firm D call. The CDR3 loop spans 14 amino acids. Trimming shortened V by 1 base and J by 6 bases, and 9 bases separated the two germline ends. In germline, CDR1 is SGHAT, CDR2 FQDESV (reference sequence).

The chain carries TRBV18 and TRBJ1-3, with D hard to call. V shed 2 bases and J shed 0 bases, with 11 bases lying between them. Germline V CDR1 and CDR2: KGHSH, LQKENI. The CDR3 is 16 amino acids. CDR3 DNA: TGTGCCAGCTCACCAGGGCAGGTGAGCTCTGGAAACACCATATATTTT. It is translated as CASSPGQVSSGNTIYF.

There are a few counts of this clonotype. The gene calls are TRBV10-3 and TRBJ2-1; no reliable D call. Germline lookup yields CDR1 ENHRY and CDR2 SYGVKD. The CDR3 loop spans 11 amino acids. Trimming removed 10 bases from V and 7 bases from J, with 11 bases in between. The CDR3: CATDHENEQFF. CDR3 DNA: TGTGCCACGGACCACGAGAATGAGCAGTTCTTC.

The rearrangement uses TRBV6-6 and TRBJ1-2, with unresolved D. The CDR3 length is 14 residues. Per the germline V gene, CDR1 is MNHNY and CDR2 is SVGAGI (reference sequence). Trimming took 2 bases from V and 2 from J, leaving 9 bases between them. The CDR3: CASSYGRGNYGYTF. CDR3 sequence (DNA): TGTGCCAGCAGTTACGGGCGAGGGAACTATGGCTACACCTTC.

This chain links TRBV27 with TRBJ1-2; D call uncertain. The CDR3 is made up of 13 amino acids. Deletions cut 8 bases from V and 4 bases from J, with 14 bases between. Germline V gives CDR1 MNHEY, CDR2 SMNVEV (reference sequence). Here the CDR3 reads CASRQEFSYGYTF. CDR3 nucleotide sequence: TGTGCCAGCCGTCAAGAGTTTAGCTATGGCTACACCTTC.